A selection of T cell receptor beta chains follows, all from one sample in a study of blood T cell repertoires in COVID-19. This table comes from immunoSEQ multiplex PCR, and its TCRdb copy is limited to in-frame clones, with some not included. Of around 200,000 clones in the sample, about 90% are singletons; the top ten hold roughly 9.7%. Sequences were obtained from peripheral blood. These receptors were collected from a woman in her sixties or seventies with COVID-19, enrolled during active disease. Both conserved end residues are part of each CDR3.

length,V,J,CDR3
14,TRBV10-3,TRBJ1-5,CAISDGQGIQPQHF
16,TRBV10-3,TRBJ2-7,CAISPRLAGDTYEQYF
18,TRBV28,TRBJ2-2,CASSDLAPGLANTGELFF
16,TRBV7-9,TRBJ1-2,CASSPRVARGLYGYTF
15,TRBV19,TRBJ1-4,CASSTIQVANEKLFF
16,TRBV4-3,TRBJ2-2,CASSRTASGTTGELFF
14,TRBV19,TRBJ2-7,CASSPQGQSYEQYF
15,TRBV7-9,TRBJ1-2,CASSFSQGTDYGYTF
14,TRBV7-9,TRBJ1-2,CATSQGAEYYGYTF
16,TRBV27,TRBJ2-3,CASSQHAGVRTDTQYF
14,TRBV6-2/TRBV6-3,TRBJ2-1,CASSYFGVYNEQFF
15,TRBV5-4,TRBJ1-2,CASSLGTVGDYGYTF
14,TRBV6-6,TRBJ2-7,CASSYFDRGYEQYF
12,TRBV30,TRBJ1-2,CAWVGQDYGYTF
15,TRBV18,TRBJ2-2,CASSPYQLDTGELFF
15,TRBV18,TRBJ1-2,CASSLKTGGGYGYTF
14,TRBV30,TRBJ1-2,CAWRSSGGSHGYTF
14,TRBV7-2,TRBJ2-5,CASSLVGLPETQYF
17,TRBV28,TRBJ1-1,CASSLTSFRGKNTEAFF
13,TRBV11-3,TRBJ2-1,CASSQTHDNEQFF
13,TRBV7-2,TRBJ1-1,CASGAGRNTEAFF
11,TRBV30,TRBJ1-1,CAWTDTTEAFF
14,TRBV6-2/TRBV6-3,TRBJ1-1,CASSYSSQNTEAFF
13,TRBV7-3,TRBJ1-5,CASSLTANQPQHF
12,TRBV7-2,TRBJ2-1,CASSQGGGEQFF
18,TRBV2,TRBJ2-1,CASTARGATSEVDNEQFF
16,TRBV5-6,TRBJ2-7,CASSSRQGVYSYEQYF
15,TRBV29-1,TRBJ2-7,CSVEDRTSVAYEQYF
13,TRBV7-9,TRBJ2-3,CASRGDSTDTQYF
14,TRBV19,TRBJ1-1,CASSIDSRNTEAFF
13,TRBV14,TRBJ2-7,CASKTGGGNEQYF
14,TRBV24-1,TRBJ1-6,CATSDGADPSPLHF
14,TRBV18,TRBJ1-1,CASSPRQGDTEAFF
12,TRBV29-1,TRBJ1-4,CSGGQSNEKLFF
14,TRBV3-1/TRBV3-2,TRBJ2-4,CASSQVRASGEQYF
15,TRBV4-1,TRBJ2-1,CASSHGLGTYNEQFF
16,TRBV9,TRBJ1-2,CASSGPTGAANYGYTF
14,TRBV28,TRBJ2-7,CASSSWTGIYEQYF
13,TRBV7-9,TRBJ1-1,CASSQGEFTEAFF
11,TRBV24-1,TRBJ2-1,CATEGGNEQFF
14,TRBV3-1/TRBV3-2,TRBJ1-2,CASSPGAHNYGYTF
17,TRBV10-3,TRBJ1-3,CAISVAGPSLSGNTIYF
15,TRBV3-1/TRBV3-2,TRBJ2-7,CASSLGTGASYEQYF
14,TRBV10-3,TRBJ2-7,CAISERQTGSEQYF
15,TRBV6-5,TRBJ1-3,CASNMDRTSGNTIYF
17,TRBV7-2,TRBJ2-1,CASSFRDRQSSYNEQFF
13,TRBV5-1,TRBJ2-1,CASRLLRNKEQFF
17,TRBV5-1,TRBJ1-1,CASSRTRDTGYEPEAFF
16,TRBV4-1,TRBJ1-5,CASSKDYGVGNQPQHF
12,TRBV12-3/TRBV12-4,TRBJ1-5,CASRQDDQPQHF